This TCR beta chain was sequenced for a study of cytomegalovirus exposure and HLA in healthy donors. Whole-study results and caveats: Cytomegalovirus-associated TCR beta chains were listed, numbering 150 to 200.

Concerning this clone: What it binds is unknown.

Assay used: immunoSEQ multiplex PCR; TCRdb lists only in-frame clones, some missing. Seen here are approximately 150,000 clones, around nine tenths observed once, and the top ten hold 2.7%. This sequence was found in a man aged 18 to 35 in good health and CMV-seropositive. The material sequenced was PBMCs.

The CDR3 DNA follows: TGTGCCACCAGCACTACACTAGCGGGGGGGCCTACTAGCACAGATACGCAGTATTTT. Translation: CATSTTLAGGPTSTDTQYF. The genes are TRBV15 and TRBJ2-3, with 13 bases that match TRBD2. CDR1 is LNHNV, CDR2 YYDKDF, per germline (reference sequence). This CDR3 contains 19 residues. V was clipped by 4 bases and J by 0 bases; unmatched bases: 10.